This T cell receptor (beta chain) was found in a study of a mutant IDH1 vaccine in newly diagnosed glioma. Study-level information: Vaccines were begun 4-6 weeks after radiotherapy alone, or with temozolomide cycles.

Clones were read by immunoSEQ multiplex PCR, and TCRdb kept only the in-frame ones, dropping some. The sample carries just over 80,000 clones, roughly 85% recorded once. Details on this clone: The target antigen is unknown.

Trimming cost V 4 bases and J 5 bases, with 17 bases left between them. This CDR3 is 15 amino acids long. Germline V gene data show CDR1 as SGHRS and CDR2 as YFSETQ. As for time point: week 23, last vaccination. In the vaccine, a single dose held 300 ug of the mutant IDH1 20-mer peptide, along with topical imiquimod. The specimen comprised PBMCs, sampled from a glioma patient whose treatment included an IDH1 peptide vaccine. This receptor was obtained from a man between 25 and 39 years old with glioma. Some clones in this sample may be carry-over from other donors' samples. The chain uses TRBV5-1 and TRBJ2-3; no clear D gene. CDR3 DNA: TGCGCCAGCAGCATGGACCCGAGCCCAGGAGATACGCAGTATTTT. Translation gives CASSMDPSPGDTQYF.